A selection of T cell receptor beta chains follows, all from one sample in a study of OX40 agonist ivuxolimab in advanced cancers. Sequencing used immunoSEQ multiplex PCR; TCRdb keeps in-frame clones, though not all of them. In the table there are roughly 80,000 clones, about 80% of which are singletons. The sample in question was CD4+ or CD8+ T cells sorted from blood, obtained in a trial of the OX40 agonist ivuxolimab. The receptors here all came from an adult with an advanced solid tumor such as melanoma, head and neck, liver or kidney cancer. The CDR3 runs from the conserved cysteine through the conserved F or W. A D gene is named only where the DNA matches it firmly. Rows give clone size only sometimes, using once, few, many, or a class for an expanded clone.

>.|TRBJ1-5|TRBV11-3|.
TGTGCCAGCAGCTTAGATTACTATCAGCCCCAGCATTTT
CASSLDYYQPQHF
>.|TRBJ1-3|TRBV27|.
TGTGCCAGCAGCGCAGCGACAGGTGGAAACACCATATATTTT
CASSAATGGNTIYF
>TRBD2|TRBJ2-3|TRBV19|.
TGTGCCAGTAGCCTATCCGGGACTAGCTCGAATACGCAGTATTTT
CASSLSGTSSNTQYF
>.|TRBJ1-1|TRBV7-2|.
TGTGCCAGCAGCTTAGTTAGCAAAGGGCGCCGACCTGAAGCTTTCTTT
CASSLVSKGRRPEAFF
>.|TRBJ1-2|TRBV14|.
TGTGCCAGCAGCCAGCAAAGAACAGGTGGCTACACCTTC
CASSQQRTGGYTF
>.|TRBJ2-2|TRBV7-7|.
TGTGCTAGCAGCTCTCAGGGGAGCACCGGGGAGCTGTTTTTT
CASSSQGSTGELFF
>.|TRBJ1-6|TRBV27|.
TGTGCCAGCAGTTTACGGAATTCACCCCTCCACTTT
CASSLRNSPLHF
>TRBD1|TRBJ1-4|TRBV13|.
TGTGCCAGCAGCCATTCCGGGACAGGACTACTGAATGAAAAACTGTTTTTT
CASSHSGTGLLNEKLFF
>.|TRBJ1-6|TRBV2|once
TGTGCCAGCAGTGTGGCCGAAACTGGTTCACCCCTCCACTTT
CASSVAETGSPLHF
>TRBD1|TRBJ2-1|TRBV27|.
TGTGCCAGCAGTCCCCGGACAGGTCTAAATGAGCAGTTCTTC
CASSPRTGLNEQFF
>.|TRBJ1-2|TRBV30|once
TGTGCCTGGAGTGTCGCATATGGCTACACCTTC
CAWSVAYGYTF
>.|TRBJ2-1|TRBV9|.
TGTGCCAGCAGCGGGGCGACAGGAACGTACAATGAGCAGTTCTTC
CASSGATGTYNEQFF
>.|TRBJ2-3|TRBV23-1|.
TGCGCCAGCAGTCCCACTGGGGTATTGCAGGAACGGGATACGCAGTATTTT
CASSPTGVLQERDTQYF
>TRBD1|TRBJ1-1|TRBV4-2|.
TGTGCCAGCCGCGCCTCTGACAGGGGAGAAGCTTTCTTT
CASRASDRGEAFF
>.|TRBJ1-2|TRBV6-5|.
TGTGCCAGCAGTTACGGCTTGGAATCTAACTATGGCTACACCTTC
CASSYGLESNYGYTF
>.|TRBJ1-2|TRBV5-6|.
TGTGCCAGCAGCTTGTCTCCACCCTATGGCTACACCTTC
CASSLSPPYGYTF
>TRBD1|TRBJ1-1|TRBV6-5|.
TGTGCCAGCAGTCCAGGGGGCTGGACTGAAGCTTTCTTT
CASSPGGWTEAFF